This T cell receptor (beta chain) appears in the sequencing data of a study of T cells in Graves' hyperthyroidism and ophthalmopathy. This clonotype was seen many times. This CDR3 region has 14 residues. The germline CDR1 and CDR2 sequences are MNHNS and SASEGT. Deletions cut 5 bases from V and 7 bases from J, with 15 bases between. TCR beta CDR3 sequences were amplified from RNA transcripts. With the HTBI primer set, the TCR CDR3 went through a first round of RT-PCR. From the multiplex PCR reads, TCRdb called clonotypes with MiXCR, one entry per CDR3 protein. The sample consists of 500,000 to 700,000 distinct CDR3 sequences, approximately 15% of them appearing once. Graves' hyperthyroidism is called stable when ophthalmopathy does not progress within 18 months.

The source material was blood. This TCR was recovered from a woman younger than 35 with Graves' hyperthyroidism. The rearrangement links TRBV6-1 to TRBJ2-1, with D unresolved. Here the CDR3 DNA reads TGTGCCAGCAGTCTCGTAAGGTCGACGAATGAGCAGTTCTTC. Translation: CASSLVRSTNEQFF.